Below are 19 T cell receptor beta chains sequenced from a single sample in a study of blood T cells in healthy people across ages. A sample-barcoded 5' primer and a J-beta primer mix were used in a second PCR of roughly 7 to 11 cycles. TCRdb reprocessed the 5' RACE reads with MiXCR, giving one entry per CDR3 protein. This table has about 720,000 distinct CDR3 sequences, 25% appearing once. These records were also assigned to another study, of T cells of mothers and their children.

Source material: blood. The source of these receptors is a boy under 18 in good health.

This chain connects TRBV29-1 to TRBJ2-5; tentative D call: TRBD1 (6 bases). The J call may be mistaken, given a closer DNA end match to TRBJ2-7. Germline values: CDR1 SQVTM, CDR2 ANQGSEA. CDR3 length equals 11 residues. CDR3 region: CSGTVGYEQYF. In nucleotides, the CDR3 is TGCAGCGGGACAGTGGGCTACGAGCAGTACTTC.

This clonotype was counted between two and nine times. The gene calls are TRBV7-9 and TRBJ2-5; tentative D call: TRBD1 (6 bases). The J call is in doubt because the DNA end fits TRBJ2-7 better. Germline V gene lookup returns CDR1 SEHNR and CDR2 FQNEAQ (reference sequence). The CDR3 spans 13 residues. The CDR3 region is CASSLDGGGEQYF. DNA of the CDR3: TGTGCCAGCAGCTTAGATGGGGGCGGCGAGCAGTACTTC.

Turning to this clonotype: One end of the junction does not line up with germline, which may come from a read error. The chain employs TRBV12-3 or TRBV12-4 and TRBJ2-4; 7 bases agree with TRBD1. The CDR3 loop spans 13 amino acids. The DNA of the CDR3 is TGTGCCAGCAGTCCCGGGACAGCCCAAGGAAGGCACTTC. It translates to CASSPGTAQGRHF.

The rearrangement links TRBV29-1 to TRBJ2-7, with D maybe TRBD2 (5 bases). The V gene lost 5 bases and the J gene lost 4 bases, with 12 bases spanning the gap. The CDR3 consists of 12 residues. Germline V gives CDR1 SQVTM, CDR2 ANQGSEA. This CDR3 is CSVNNGMYEQYF. In nucleotides, the CDR3 is TGCAGCGTTAACAACGGGATGTACGAGCAGTACTTC.

This clonotype was recorded a few times. The chain is built from TRBV7-6 and TRBJ2-7; 9 bases map to TRBD1. There are 15 residues in the CDR3. Germline-derived CDR1 and CDR2 are SGHVS and FNYEAQ. After removal of 5 bases from V and 6 bases from J, the junction contained 11 bases not matched to a gene. CDR3: CASSAPGDRDGEQYF. DNA of the CDR3: TGTGCCAGCAGCGCCCCAGGGGACAGGGATGGCGAGCAGTACTTC.

This clonotype was detected a few times. DNA of the CDR3: TGTGCCTGGAGCCTACAGGGAAGAACTGAAGCTTTCTTT. It translates to CAWSLQGRTEAFF. This chain uses TRBV30 with TRBJ1-1, with TRBD1 as a possible D gene (6 bases). Germline loops: CDR1 GTSNPN, CDR2 SVGIG (reference sequence). CDR3 length equals 13 residues. The V and J ends lost 3 bases and 5 bases respectively, with 13 bases between them. The full variable domain, in which reference TRBV30 and TRBJ1-1 provide the parts outside the CDR3, is SQTIHQWPATLVQPVGSPLSLECTVEGTSNPNLYWYRQAAGRGLQLLFYSVGIGQISSEVPQNLSASRPQDRQFILSSKKLLLSDSGFYLCAWSLQGRTEAFFGQGTRLTVV.

This chain joins TRBV20-1 and TRBJ2-3; D ambiguous. V lost 3 bases and J 5 bases, leaving 9 bases between the germline ends. Germline-derived CDR1 and CDR2 are DFQATT and SNEGSKA (reference sequence). The CDR3 totals 12 residues. The CDR3 region has the DNA TGCAGTGCTAGGCTTCTAGGAGATACGCAGTATTTT. It encodes CSARLLGDTQYF.

The genes are TRBV9 and TRBJ2-1, with D possibly called TRBD1 or TRBD2 (6 bases each). The CDR3 extends over 16 amino acids. Germline assignment: CDR1 SGDLS and CDR2 YYNGEE. Trimming removed 3 bases from V and 0 bases from J, with 13 bases in between. The CDR3 bases are TGTGCCAGCAGCGGAGGGGGGCTAGGCTCCTACAATGAGCAGTTCTTC. The encoded protein is CASSGGGLGSYNEQFF.

This sequence joins TRBV7-9 and TRBJ1-2, with TRBD1 matching over 8 bases. Germline V gene lookup returns CDR1 SEHNR and CDR2 FQNEAQ (reference sequence). With V trimmed by 5 bases and J by 4 bases, 12 bases remained unmatched. The CDR3 has 16 amino acids. The CDR3, as DNA: TGTGCCAGCAGCCCTTTGCAGGGGGCGCTTGGCTATGGCTACACCTTC. Translated, it gives CASSPLQGALGYGYTF.

V usage is TRBV6-5 and J usage is TRBJ2-6; D is possibly TRBD2 (6 bases). The CDR3 sequence is 15 residues long. Germline values: CDR1 MNHEY, CDR2 SVGAGI. V dropped 5 bases and J dropped 2 bases, with 10 bases sitting between them. CDR3 bases: TGTGCCAGCAGTCGACGGACTACTGGGGCCAACGTCCTGACTTTC. This codes for CASSRRTTGANVLTF.

This clonotype has more than one count but fewer than ten. The chain is built from TRBV5-1 and TRBJ1-2; the D gene is possibly TRBD1 (5 bases). With 4 bases removed from V and 8 bases from J, the gap between germline ends came to 15 bases. The CDR3 is 13 amino acids. Germline V gives CDR1 SGHRS, CDR2 YFSETQ. The chain's CDR3 is CASSEQNGGGYTF. CDR3 nucleotide sequence: TGCGCCAGCAGCGAGCAGAACGGGGGAGGCTACACCTTC.

There are a few counts of this clonotype. The rearrangement joins TRBV6-1 to TRBJ1-5; D remains unclear. CDR3 length equals 13 residues. The V end was cut by 4 bases, the J end by 5 bases, with 9 bases between. Germline V lookup: CDR1 MNHNS, CDR2 SASEGT. The CDR3 protein is CASSGGKDQPQHF. The CDR3 region has the DNA TGTGCCAGCAGTGGAGGGAAAGATCAGCCCCAGCATTTT.

This clonotype appeared a few times. The V gene is TRBV24-1, the J gene TRBJ2-7; 8 bases line up with TRBD2. The CDR3 loop spans 16 amino acids. Trimming took 1 base from V and 2 from J; bases not matched to a gene: 6. The germline V gene has CDR1 KGHDR and CDR2 SFDVKD. CDR3 loop: CATSDFSTSGAYEQYF. CDR3 nucleotide sequence: TGTGCCACCAGTGATTTTTCTACTAGCGGAGCCTACGAGCAGTACTTC.

The gene calls are TRBV27 and TRBJ1-1; TRBD1 might be the D (5 bases). This CDR3 region has 10 residues. Between the trimmed V and J ends, which lost 8 bases and 11 bases, there was a span of 12 bases. Germline CDR1 reads MNHEY; CDR2 reads SMNVEV (reference sequence). Here the CDR3 DNA reads TGTGCCAGCGTGGGGGTAATGGCTTTCTTT. Residues: CASVGVMAFF.

The genes are TRBV27 and TRBJ2-5, with D possibly being TRBD2 (7 bases). CDR1 and CDR2 from the germline V gene are MNHEY and SMNVEV (reference sequence). Trimming shortened V by 2 bases and J by 3 bases, and 10 bases separated the two germline ends. The CDR3 is 14 amino acids. The CDR3 loop is CASSLLGGEETQYF. As DNA, the CDR3 is TGTGCCAGCAGTTTACTAGGGGGGGAAGAGACCCAGTACTTC.

V and J are TRBV5-1 and TRBJ2-3; D gene unclear. Trimming cost V 3 bases and J 2 bases, with 13 bases left between them. The CDR3 length is 15 residues. Germline CDR1 and CDR2: SGHRS and YFSETQ. CDR3 nucleotides: TGCGCCAGCAGCTCTCCGGCTTCTAACACAGATACGCAGTATTTT. This encodes CASSSPASNTDTQYF.

This clonotype was detected only a few times. This chain uses TRBV6-2 or TRBV6-3 with TRBJ2-5; D ambiguous. Near its end, the DNA agrees better with TRBJ2-7, so the J call may be wrong. Germline CDR1 reads MNHEY; CDR2 reads SVGEGT. This CDR3 spans 13 amino acids. The CDR3 DNA sequence: TGTGCCAGCACCCCGACCCCGGCGGACGAGCAGTACTTC. It encodes CASTPTPADEQYF.

V and J are TRBV28 and TRBJ2-3; 8 positions agree with TRBD2. The CDR3 is made up of 17 amino acids. After removal of 6 bases from V and 2 bases from J, the junction contained 13 bases not matched to a gene. From germline, CDR1 is MDHEN and CDR2 SYDVKM. CDR3 DNA: TGTGCCAGCAGCTCCGGACTAGCCGACTATTACACAGATACGCAGTATTTT. Translated: CASSSGLADYYTDTQYF.

The chain carries TRBV6-6 and TRBJ1-1, with D uncertain. Germline CDR1 and CDR2: MNHNY and SVGAGI (reference sequence). The CDR3 totals 15 residues. Trimming left V 7 bases short and J 4 bases short, with 19 bases between. For the CDR3, the DNA is TGTGCCAGCACCCCACGGCAGGTTATGAGCACTGAAGCTTTCTTT. Protein product: CASTPRQVMSTEAFF.